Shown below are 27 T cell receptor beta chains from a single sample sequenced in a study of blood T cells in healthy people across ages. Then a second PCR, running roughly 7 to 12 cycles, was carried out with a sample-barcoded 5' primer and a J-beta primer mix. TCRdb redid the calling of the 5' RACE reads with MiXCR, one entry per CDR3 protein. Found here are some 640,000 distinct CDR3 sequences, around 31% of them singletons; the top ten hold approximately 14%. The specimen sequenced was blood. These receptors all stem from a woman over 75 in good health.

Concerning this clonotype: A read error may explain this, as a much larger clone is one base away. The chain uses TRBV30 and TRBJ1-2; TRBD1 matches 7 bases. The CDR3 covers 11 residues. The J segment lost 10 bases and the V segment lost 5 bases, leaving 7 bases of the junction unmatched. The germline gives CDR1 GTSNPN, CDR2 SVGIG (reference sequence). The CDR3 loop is CAWPGGSDYTF. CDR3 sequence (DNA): TGTGCCTGGCCAGGGGGTAGTGACTACACCTTC.

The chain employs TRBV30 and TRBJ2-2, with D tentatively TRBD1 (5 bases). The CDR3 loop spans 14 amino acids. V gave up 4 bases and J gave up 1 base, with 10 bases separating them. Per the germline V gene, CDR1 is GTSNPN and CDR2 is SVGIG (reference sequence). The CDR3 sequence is CAWIGRGNTGELFF. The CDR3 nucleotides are TGTGCCTGGATAGGAAGGGGGAACACCGGGGAGCTGTTTTTT.

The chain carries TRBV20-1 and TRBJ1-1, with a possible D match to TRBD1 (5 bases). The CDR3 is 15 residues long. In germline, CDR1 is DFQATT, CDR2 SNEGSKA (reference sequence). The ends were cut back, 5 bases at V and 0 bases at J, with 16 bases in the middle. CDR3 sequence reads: CSALTPGRMNTEAFF. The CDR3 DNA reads TGCAGTGCTCTGACCCCAGGGCGTATGAACACTGAAGCTTTCTTT.

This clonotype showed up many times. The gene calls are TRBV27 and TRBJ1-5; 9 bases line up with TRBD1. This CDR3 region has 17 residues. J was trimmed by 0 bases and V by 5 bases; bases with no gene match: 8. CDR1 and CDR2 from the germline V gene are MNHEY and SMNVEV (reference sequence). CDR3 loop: CASSPISTGGSNQPQHF. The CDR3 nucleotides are TGTGCCAGCAGTCCGATCTCGACAGGGGGTAGCAATCAGCCCCAGCATTTT.

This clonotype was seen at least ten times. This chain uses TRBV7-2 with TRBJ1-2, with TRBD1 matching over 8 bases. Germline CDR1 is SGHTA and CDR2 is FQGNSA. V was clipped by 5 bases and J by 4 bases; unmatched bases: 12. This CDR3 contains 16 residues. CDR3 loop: CASSQNLGTGSYGYTF. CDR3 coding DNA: TGTGCCAGCAGCCAAAACTTAGGGACAGGTTCCTATGGCTACACCTTC.

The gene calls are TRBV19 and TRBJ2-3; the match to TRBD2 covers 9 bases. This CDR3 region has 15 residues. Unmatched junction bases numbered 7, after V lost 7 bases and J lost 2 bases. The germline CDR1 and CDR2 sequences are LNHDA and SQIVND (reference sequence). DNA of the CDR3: TGTGCCAGTAAGGCTAGCGGGGCGTCCACAGATACGCAGTATTTT. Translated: CASKASGASTDTQYF.

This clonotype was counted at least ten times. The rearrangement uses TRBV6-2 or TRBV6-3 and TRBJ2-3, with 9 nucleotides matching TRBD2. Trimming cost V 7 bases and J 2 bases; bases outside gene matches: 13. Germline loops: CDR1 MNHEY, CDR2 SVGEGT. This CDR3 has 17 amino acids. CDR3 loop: CASNKGLAGTITDTQYF. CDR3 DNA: TGTGCCAGCAACAAAGGGCTAGCGGGGACGATCACAGATACGCAGTATTTT.

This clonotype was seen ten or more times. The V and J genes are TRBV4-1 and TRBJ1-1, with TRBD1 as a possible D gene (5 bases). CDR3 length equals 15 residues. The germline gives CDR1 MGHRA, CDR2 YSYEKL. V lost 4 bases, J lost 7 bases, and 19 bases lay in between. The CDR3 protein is CASSLSPTGLNEAFF. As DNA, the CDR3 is TGCGCCAGCAGCCTATCCCCCACGGGGCTTAATGAAGCTTTCTTT.

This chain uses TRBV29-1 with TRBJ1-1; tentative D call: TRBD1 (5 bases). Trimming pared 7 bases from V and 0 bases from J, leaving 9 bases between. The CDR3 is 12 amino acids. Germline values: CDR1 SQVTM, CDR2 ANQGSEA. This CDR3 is CSAGPLNTEAFF. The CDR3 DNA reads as TGCAGCGCGGGACCATTGAACACTGAAGCTTTCTTT.

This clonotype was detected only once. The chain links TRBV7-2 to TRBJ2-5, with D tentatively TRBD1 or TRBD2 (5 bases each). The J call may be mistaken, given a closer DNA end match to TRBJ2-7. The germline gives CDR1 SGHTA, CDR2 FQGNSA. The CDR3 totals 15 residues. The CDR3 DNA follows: TGTGCCAGCAGCGAGGGATGGGGACGGAAAAACGAGCAGTACTTC. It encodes CASSEGWGRKNEQYF.

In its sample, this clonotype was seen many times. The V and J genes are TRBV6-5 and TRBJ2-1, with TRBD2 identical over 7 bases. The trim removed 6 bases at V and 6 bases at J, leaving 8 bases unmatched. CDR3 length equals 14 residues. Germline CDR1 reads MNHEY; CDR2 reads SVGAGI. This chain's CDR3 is CASRRDGLVNEQFF. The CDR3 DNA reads TGTGCCAGCAGGCGAGACGGACTAGTCAATGAGCAGTTCTTC.

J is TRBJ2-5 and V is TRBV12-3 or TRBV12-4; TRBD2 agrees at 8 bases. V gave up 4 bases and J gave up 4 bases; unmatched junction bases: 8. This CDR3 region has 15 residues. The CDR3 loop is CASSSGGGTTETQYF. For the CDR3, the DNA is TGTGCCAGCAGTTCAGGCGGGGGGACCACAGAGACCCAGTACTTC.

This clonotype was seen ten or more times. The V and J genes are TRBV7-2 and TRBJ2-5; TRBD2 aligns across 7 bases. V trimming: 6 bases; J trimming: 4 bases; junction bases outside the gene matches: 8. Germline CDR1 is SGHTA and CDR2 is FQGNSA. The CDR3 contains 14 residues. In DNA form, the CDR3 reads TGTGCCAGCAGGCACCCGGGGGAGGGAGAGACCCAGTACTTC. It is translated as CASRHPGEGETQYF.

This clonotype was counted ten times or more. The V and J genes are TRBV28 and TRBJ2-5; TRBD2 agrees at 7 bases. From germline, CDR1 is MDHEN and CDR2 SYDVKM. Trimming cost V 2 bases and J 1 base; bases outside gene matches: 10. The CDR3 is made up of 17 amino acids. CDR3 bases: TGTGCCAGCAGTTTACCCTTGTATGGGGGGGTCCAAGAGACCCAGTACTTC. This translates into CASSLPLYGGVQETQYF.

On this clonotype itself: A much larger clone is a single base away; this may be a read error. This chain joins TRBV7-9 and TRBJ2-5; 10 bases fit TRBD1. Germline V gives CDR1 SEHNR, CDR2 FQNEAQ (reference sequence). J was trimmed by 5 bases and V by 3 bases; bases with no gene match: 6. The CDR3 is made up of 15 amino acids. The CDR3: CASSLDRGSVETQYF. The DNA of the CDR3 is TGTGCCAGCAGCTTGGACAGGGGGAGTGTGGAGACCCAGTACTTC.

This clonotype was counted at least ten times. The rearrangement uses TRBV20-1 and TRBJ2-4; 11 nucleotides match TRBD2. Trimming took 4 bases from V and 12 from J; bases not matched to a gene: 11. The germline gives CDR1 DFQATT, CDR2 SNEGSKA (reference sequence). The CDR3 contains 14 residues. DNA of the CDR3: TGCAGTGCTACCCCACTAGCGGGGGCGTACGCTCAGTACTTC. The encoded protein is CSATPLAGAYAQYF.

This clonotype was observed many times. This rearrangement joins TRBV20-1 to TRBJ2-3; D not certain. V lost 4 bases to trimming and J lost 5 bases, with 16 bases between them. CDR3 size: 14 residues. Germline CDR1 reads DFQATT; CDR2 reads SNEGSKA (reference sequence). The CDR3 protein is CSATPMVAEDTQYF. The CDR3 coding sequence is TGCAGTGCTACCCCAATGGTAGCTGAAGATACGCAGTATTTT.

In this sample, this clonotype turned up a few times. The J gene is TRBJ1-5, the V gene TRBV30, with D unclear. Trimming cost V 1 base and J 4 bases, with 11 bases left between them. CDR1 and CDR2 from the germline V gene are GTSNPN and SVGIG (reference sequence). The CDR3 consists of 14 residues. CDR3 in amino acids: CAWSGVAANQPQHF. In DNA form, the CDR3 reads TGTGCCTGGAGTGGGGTTGCAGCTAATCAGCCCCAGCATTTT.

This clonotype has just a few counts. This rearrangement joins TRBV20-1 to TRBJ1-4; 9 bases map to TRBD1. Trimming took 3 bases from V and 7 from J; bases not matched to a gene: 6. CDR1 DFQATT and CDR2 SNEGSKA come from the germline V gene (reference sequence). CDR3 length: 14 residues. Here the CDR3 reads CSARGQGGIEKLFF. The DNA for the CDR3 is TGCAGTGCTAGGGGACAGGGAGGGATTGAAAAACTGTTTTTT.

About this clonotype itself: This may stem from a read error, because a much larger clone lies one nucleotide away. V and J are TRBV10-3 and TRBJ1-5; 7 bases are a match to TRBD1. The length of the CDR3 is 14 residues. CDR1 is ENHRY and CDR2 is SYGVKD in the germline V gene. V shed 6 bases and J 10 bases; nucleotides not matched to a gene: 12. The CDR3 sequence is CAISDSKGQDPQHF. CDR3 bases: TGTGCCATCAGCGACTCTAAAGGACAGGACCCCCAGCATTTT.

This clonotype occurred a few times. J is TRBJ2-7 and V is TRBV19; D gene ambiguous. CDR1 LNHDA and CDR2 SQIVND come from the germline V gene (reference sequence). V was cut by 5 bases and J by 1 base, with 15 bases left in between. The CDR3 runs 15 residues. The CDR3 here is CASSPWVPPSYEQYF. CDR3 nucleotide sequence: TGTGCCAGTAGTCCGTGGGTCCCCCCATCCTACGAGCAGTACTTC.

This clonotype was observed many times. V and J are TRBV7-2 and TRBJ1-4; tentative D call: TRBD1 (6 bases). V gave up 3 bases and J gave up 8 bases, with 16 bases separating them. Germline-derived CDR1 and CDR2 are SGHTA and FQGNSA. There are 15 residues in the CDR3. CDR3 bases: TGTGCCAGCAGCTTGGGGGGCGGAGGGGGGGAAAAACTGTTTTTT. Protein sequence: CASSLGGGGGEKLFF.

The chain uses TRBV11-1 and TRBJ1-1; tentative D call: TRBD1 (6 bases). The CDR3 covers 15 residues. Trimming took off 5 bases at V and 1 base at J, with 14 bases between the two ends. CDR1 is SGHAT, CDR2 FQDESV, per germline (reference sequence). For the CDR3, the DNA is TGTGCCAGCAGCCCCCGGGGGGGCGCGAACACTGAAGCTTTCTTT. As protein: CASSPRGGANTEAFF. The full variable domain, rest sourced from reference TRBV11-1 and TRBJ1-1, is EAEVAQSPRYKITEKSQAVAFWCDPISGHATLYWYRQILGQGPELLVQFQDESVVDDSQLPKDRFSAERLKGVDSTLKIQPAELGDSAMYLCASSPRGGANTEAFFGQGTRLTVV.

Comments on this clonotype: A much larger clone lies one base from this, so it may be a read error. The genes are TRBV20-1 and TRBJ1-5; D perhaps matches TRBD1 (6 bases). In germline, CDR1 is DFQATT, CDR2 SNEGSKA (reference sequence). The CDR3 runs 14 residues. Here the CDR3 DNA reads TGCAGTGCCCAGAAGGGGGGCAGCAATCAGCCCCGGCATTTT. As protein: CSAQKGGSNQPRHF.

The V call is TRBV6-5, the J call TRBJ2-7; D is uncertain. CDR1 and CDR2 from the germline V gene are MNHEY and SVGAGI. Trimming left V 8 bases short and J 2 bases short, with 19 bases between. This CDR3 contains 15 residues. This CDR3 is CASGSGLDDPYEQYF. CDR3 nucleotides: TGTGCCAGCGGGTCGGGTCTAGACGACCCCTACGAGCAGTACTTC.

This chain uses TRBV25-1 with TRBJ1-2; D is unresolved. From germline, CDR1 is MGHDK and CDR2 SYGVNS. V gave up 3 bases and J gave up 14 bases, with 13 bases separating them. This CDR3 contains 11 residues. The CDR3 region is CASSDGPVKTF. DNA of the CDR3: TGTGCCAGCAGTGATGGACCTGTTAAAACCTTC.

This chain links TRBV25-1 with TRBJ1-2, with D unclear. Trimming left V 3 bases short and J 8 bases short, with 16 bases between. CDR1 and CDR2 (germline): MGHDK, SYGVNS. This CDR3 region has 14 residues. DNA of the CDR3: TGTGCCAGCAGTGAGAAGACTGCGGGATACGGCTACACCTTC. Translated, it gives CASSEKTAGYGYTF.